This entry describes one T cell receptor beta chain. CDR1 MGHDK and CDR2 SYGVNS come from the germline V gene. The CDR3 runs 15 residues. V lost 3 bases to trimming and J lost 3 bases; unmatched junction nucleotides: 5. These data come from a study of blood T cell repertoires in COVID-19. Study in general: Italy, Spain and the United States were the sources of the convalescent and acute COVID-19 samples. PBMCs, B-cell-depleted T cells, or T cells provided the cDNA or gDNA that made up the material.

As processed by the authors: Nucleated cell counts were estimated from reference gene primer amplification. Using immunoSEQ multiplex PCR, the repertoire was profiled, and TCRdb retains in-frame clones only, with some absent. The V and J calls and clone size are taken from that table; D and trimming were inferred from the DNA. The table includes under 250,000 clones, about 85% detected once. The gene calls are TRBV25-1 and TRBJ1-1; 9 bases fit TRBD1. Sequencing used peripheral blood. This TCR derives from a young man who had recovered from COVID-19. CDR3 nucleotide sequence: TGTGCCAGCAGTGACCACCGGGACAGGGACACTGAAGCTTTCTTT. Protein sequence: CASSDHRDRDTEAFF.